This T cell receptor beta chain was observed in a study of shared clonotypes between healthy human individuals. Germline CDR1 reads MDHEN; CDR2 reads SYDVKM. The trim removed 5 bases at V and 11 bases at J, leaving 5 bases unmatched. The CDR3 spans 13 residues. The table came from immunoSEQ multiplex PCR; TCRdb's copy has only in-frame clones and leaves some out. The sample comprises about 2 million clones, roughly 95% of which are singletons, and more than 0.1% rests with the top ten. J is TRBJ2-2 and V is TRBV28; TRBD1 aligns across 10 bases. The TCR comes from a man younger than 35 in good health. The sample consisted of naive CD4+ T cells sorted from blood. Subset denoted: CD45RA+ positively selected. The CDR3 is CASSRQGAIELFF. The CDR3, as DNA: TGTGCCAGCAGTAGACAGGGGGCTATCGAGCTGTTTTTT.